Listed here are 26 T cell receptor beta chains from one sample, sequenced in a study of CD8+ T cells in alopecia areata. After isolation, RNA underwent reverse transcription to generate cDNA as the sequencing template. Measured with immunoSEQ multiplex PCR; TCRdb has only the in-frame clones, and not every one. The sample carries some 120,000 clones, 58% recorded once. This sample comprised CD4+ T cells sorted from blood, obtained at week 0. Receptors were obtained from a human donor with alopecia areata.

DNA for the CDR3: TGTGCCAGCAGCTTGGTACGGGGTGAGGGAGAGACCCAGTACTTC. Residues: CASSLVRGEGETQYF. The rearrangement joins TRBV5-6 to TRBJ2-5; possibly TRBD2 for D (5 bases). This CDR3 region has 15 residues. V was clipped by 0 bases and J by 4 bases, with 13 bases between them. Germline V gene sequence: CDR1 SGHDT, CDR2 YYEEEE.

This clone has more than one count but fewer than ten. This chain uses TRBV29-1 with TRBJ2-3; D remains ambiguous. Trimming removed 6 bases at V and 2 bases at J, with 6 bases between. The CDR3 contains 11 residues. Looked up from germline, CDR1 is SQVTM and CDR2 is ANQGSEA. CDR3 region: CSVLFTDTQYF. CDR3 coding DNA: TGCAGCGTATTGTTCACAGATACGCAGTATTTT.

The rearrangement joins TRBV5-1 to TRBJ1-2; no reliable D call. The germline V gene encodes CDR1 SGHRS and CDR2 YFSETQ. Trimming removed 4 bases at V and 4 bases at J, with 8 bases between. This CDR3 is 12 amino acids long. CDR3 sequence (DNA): TGCGCCAGCAGCCCCGACTCCTATGGCTACACCTTC. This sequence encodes CASSPDSYGYTF.

CDR3 protein: CASSLSGGTEAFF. In DNA, the CDR3 is TGTGCCAGCAGCTTATCAGGGGGCACTGAAGCTTTCTTT. The gene calls are TRBV7-2 and TRBJ1-1; the match to TRBD1 covers 7 bases. Germline V lookup: CDR1 SGHTA, CDR2 FQGNSA. With V trimmed by 2 bases and J by 4 bases, 1 base remained unmatched. The CDR3 has 13 amino acids.

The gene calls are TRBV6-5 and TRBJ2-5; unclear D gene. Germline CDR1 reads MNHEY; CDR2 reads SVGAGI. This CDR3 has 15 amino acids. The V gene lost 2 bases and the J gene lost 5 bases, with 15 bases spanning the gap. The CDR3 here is CASSYGSRAGETQYF. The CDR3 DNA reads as TGTGCCAGCAGTTACGGATCTAGGGCTGGTGAGACCCAGTACTTC.

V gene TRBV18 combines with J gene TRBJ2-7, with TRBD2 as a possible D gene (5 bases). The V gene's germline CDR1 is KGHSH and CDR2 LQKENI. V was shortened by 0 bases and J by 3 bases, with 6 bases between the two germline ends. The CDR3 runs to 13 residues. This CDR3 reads CASSPPDYYEQYF. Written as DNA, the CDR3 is TGTGCCAGCTCACCACCAGACTACTACGAGCAGTACTTC.

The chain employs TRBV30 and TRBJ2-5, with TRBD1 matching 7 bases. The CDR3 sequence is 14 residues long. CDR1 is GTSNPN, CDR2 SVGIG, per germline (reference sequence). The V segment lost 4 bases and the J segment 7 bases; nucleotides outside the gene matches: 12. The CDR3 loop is CAWNRQGGERTQYF. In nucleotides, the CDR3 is TGTGCCTGGAATCGACAGGGTGGCGAGAGGACCCAGTACTTC.

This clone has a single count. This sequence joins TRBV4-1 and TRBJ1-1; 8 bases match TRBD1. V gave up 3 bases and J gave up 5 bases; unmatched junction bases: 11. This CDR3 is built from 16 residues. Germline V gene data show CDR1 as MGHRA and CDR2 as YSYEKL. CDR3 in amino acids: CASSHLRTGIGTEAFF. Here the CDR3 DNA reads TGCGCCAGCAGCCACCTACGGACAGGGATTGGGACTGAAGCTTTCTTT.

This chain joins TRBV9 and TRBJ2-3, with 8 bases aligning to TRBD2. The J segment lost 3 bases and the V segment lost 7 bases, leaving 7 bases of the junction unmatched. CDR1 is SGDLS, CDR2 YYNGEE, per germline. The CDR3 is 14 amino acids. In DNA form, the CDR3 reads TGTGCCAGCGGCGGGGGGAGGCGGACAGATACGCAGTATTTT. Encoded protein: CASGGGRRTDTQYF.

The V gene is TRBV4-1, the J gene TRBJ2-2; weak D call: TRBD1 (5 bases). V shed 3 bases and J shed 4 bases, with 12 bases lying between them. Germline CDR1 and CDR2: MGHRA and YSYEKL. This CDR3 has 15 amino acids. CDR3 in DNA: TGCGCCAGCAGCCAGGGCTTAAGGGGCACCGGGGAGCTGTTTTTT. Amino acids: CASSQGLRGTGELFF.

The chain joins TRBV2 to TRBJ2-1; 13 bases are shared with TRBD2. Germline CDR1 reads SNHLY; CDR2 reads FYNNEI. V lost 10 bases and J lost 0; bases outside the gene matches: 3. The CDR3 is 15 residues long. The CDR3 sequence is CATTSGRASYNEQFF. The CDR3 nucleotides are TGTGCCACCACTAGCGGGAGGGCCTCCTACAATGAGCAGTTCTTC.

CDR3 nucleotides: TGTGCCAGCAGCTTAGAGTGGGAGACAGGGCCTAATGAGCAGTTCTTC. Its protein product is CASSLEWETGPNEQFF. V gene TRBV7-3 combines with J gene TRBJ2-1, with TRBD1 matching 7 bases. This CDR3 spans 16 amino acids. V dropped 2 bases and J dropped 7; count of bases not matched to a gene: 11. Germline loops: CDR1 SGHTA, CDR2 FQGTGA.

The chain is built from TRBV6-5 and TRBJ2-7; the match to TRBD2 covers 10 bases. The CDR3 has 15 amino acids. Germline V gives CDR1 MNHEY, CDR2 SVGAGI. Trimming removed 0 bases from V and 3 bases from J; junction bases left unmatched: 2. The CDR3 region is CASSYSWTSGYEQYF. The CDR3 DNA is TGTGCCAGCAGTTACTCGTGGACTAGCGGCTACGAGCAGTACTTC.

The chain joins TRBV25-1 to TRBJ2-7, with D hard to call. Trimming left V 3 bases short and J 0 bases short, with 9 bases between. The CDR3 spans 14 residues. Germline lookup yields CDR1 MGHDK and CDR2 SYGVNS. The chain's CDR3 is CASSEGEVSYEQYF. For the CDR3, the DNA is TGTGCCAGCAGTGAGGGTGAAGTCTCCTACGAGCAGTACTTC.

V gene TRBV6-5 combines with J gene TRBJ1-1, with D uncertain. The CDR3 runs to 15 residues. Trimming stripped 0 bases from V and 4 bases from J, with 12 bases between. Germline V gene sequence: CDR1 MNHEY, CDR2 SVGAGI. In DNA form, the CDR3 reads TGTGCCAGCAGTTACTCCAACGTGGCGGGCACTGAAGCTTTCTTT. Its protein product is CASSYSNVAGTEAFF.

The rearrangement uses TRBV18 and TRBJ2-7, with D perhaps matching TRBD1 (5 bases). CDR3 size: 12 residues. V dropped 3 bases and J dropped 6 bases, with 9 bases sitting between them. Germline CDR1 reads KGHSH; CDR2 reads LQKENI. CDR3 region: CASSPITGEQYF. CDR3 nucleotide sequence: TGTGCCAGCTCACCCATAACAGGCGAGCAGTACTTC.

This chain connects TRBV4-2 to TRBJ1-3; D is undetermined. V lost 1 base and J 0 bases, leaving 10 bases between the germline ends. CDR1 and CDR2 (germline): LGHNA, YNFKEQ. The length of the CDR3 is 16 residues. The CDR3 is CASSQGQGPSGNTIYF. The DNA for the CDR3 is TGTGCCAGCAGCCAAGGTCAAGGCCCCTCTGGAAACACCATATATTTT.

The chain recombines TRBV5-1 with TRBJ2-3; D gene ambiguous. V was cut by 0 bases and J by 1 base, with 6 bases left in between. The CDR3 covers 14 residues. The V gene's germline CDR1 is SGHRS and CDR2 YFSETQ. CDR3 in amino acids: CASSLDLGTDTQYF. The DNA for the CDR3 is TGCGCCAGCAGCTTGGACCTAGGCACAGATACGCAGTATTTT.

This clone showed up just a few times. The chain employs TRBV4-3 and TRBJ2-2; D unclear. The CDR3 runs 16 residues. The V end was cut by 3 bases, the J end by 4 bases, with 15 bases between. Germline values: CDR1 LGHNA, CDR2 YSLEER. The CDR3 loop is CASSQTPDGVTGELFF. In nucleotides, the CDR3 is TGCGCCAGCAGCCAGACCCCGGACGGAGTCACCGGGGAGCTGTTTTTT.

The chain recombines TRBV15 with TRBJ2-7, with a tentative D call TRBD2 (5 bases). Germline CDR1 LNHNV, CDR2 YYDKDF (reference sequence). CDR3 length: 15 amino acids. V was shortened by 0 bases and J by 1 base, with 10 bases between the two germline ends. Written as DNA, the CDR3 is TGTGCCACCAGCAGAGACCTCGGGAATTCCTACGAGCAGTACTTC. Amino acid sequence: CATSRDLGNSYEQYF.

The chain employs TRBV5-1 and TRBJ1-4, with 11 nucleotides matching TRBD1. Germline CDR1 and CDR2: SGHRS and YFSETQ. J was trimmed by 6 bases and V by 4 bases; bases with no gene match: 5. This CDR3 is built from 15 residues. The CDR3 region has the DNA TGCGCCAGCAGCAACCGGGACAGGGGGGATGAAAAACTGTTTTTT. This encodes CASSNRDRGDEKLFF.

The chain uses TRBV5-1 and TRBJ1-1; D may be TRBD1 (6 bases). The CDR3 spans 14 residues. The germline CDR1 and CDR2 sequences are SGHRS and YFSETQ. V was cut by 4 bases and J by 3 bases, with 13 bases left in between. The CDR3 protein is CASSLSGQHTEAFF. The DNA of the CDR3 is TGCGCCAGCAGCCTATCTGGACAGCACACTGAAGCTTTCTTT.

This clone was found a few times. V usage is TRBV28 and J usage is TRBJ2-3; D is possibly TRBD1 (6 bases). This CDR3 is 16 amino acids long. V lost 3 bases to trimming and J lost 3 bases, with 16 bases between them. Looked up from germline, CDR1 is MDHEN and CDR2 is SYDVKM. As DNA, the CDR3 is TGTGCCAGCAGTTTGTATGTAGGCCAGGGGACAGATACGCAGTATTTT. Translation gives CASSLYVGQGTDTQYF.

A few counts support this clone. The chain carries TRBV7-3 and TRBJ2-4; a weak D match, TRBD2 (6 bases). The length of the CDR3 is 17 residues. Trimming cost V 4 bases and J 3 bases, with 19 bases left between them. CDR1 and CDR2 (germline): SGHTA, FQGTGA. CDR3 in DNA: TGTGCCAGCAGCTCCGGGCCTGCGGGGAGTAACAAAAACATTCAGTACTTC. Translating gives CASSSGPAGSNKNIQYF.

The CDR3 is CATSRDRTPPEQYF. The DNA of the CDR3 is TGTGCCACCAGCAGGGACAGAACCCCTCCCGAGCAGTACTTC. The chain uses TRBV15 and TRBJ2-7, with TRBD1 as a possible D gene (6 bases). This CDR3 is built from 14 residues. V gave up 3 bases and J gave up 6 bases, with 15 bases separating them. The germline CDR1 and CDR2 sequences are LNHNV and YYDKDF (reference sequence).

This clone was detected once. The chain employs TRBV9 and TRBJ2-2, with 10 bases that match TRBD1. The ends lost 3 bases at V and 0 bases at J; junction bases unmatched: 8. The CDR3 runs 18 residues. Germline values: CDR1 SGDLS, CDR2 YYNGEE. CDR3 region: CASSGGPGQGTNTGELFF. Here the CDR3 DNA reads TGTGCCAGCAGCGGGGGTCCGGGACAGGGGACGAACACCGGGGAGCTGTTTTTT.